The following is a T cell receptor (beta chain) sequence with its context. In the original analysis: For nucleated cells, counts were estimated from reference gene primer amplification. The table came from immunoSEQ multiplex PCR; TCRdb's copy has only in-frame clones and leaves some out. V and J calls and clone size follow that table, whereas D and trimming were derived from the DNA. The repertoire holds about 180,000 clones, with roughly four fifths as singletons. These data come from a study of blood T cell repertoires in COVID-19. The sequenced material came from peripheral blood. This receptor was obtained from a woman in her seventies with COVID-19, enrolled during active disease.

The CDR3, as DNA: TGTGCCAGCAGTTACTCGAGGACTAGCCATACGTTGATCGGCTTCTTC. Translated, it gives CASSYSRTSHTLIGFF. The V gene is TRBV6-2 or TRBV6-3, the J gene TRBJ2-1, with TRBD2 matching 8 bases. The CDR3 has 16 amino acids. J lost 16 bases, V lost 0 bases, and 17 bases had no gene match. Germline V lookup: CDR1 MNHEY, CDR2 SVGEGT.